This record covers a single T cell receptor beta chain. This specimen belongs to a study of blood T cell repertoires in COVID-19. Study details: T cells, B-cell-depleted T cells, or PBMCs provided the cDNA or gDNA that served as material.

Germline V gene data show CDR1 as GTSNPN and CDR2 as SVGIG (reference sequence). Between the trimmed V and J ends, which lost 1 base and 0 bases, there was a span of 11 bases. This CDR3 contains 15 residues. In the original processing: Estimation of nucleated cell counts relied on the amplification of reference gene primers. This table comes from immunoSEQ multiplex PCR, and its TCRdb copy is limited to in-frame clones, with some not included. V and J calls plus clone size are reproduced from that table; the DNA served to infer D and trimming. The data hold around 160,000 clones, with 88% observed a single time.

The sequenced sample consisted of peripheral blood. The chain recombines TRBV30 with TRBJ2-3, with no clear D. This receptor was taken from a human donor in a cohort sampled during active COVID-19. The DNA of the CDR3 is TGTGCCTGGAGTGGTAGTAGCCATAGCACAGATACGCAGTATTTT. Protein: CAWSGSSHSTDTQYF.